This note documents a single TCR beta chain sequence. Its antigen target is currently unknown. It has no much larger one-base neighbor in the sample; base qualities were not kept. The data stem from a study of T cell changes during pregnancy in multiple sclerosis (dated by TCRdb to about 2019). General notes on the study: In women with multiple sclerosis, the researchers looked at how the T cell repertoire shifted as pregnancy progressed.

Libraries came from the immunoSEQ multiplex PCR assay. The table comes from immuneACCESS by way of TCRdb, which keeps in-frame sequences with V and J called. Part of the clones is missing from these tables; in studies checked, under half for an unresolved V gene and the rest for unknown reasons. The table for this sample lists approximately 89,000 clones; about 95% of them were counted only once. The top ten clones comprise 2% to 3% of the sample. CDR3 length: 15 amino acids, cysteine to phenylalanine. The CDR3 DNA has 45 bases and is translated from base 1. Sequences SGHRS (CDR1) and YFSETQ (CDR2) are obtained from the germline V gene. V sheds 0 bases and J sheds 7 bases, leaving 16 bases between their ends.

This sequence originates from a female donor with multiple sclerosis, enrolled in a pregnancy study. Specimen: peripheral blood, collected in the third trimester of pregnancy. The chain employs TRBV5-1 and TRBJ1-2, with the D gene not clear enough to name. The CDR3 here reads CASSLEWQEVSGYTF. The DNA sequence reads TGCGCCAGCAGCTTGGAGTGGCAGGAGGTCTCTGGCTACACCTTC.